This T cell receptor beta chain comes out of a study of CD8+ T cells in alopecia areata. RNA extraction and reverse transcription yielded cDNA as sequencing template. Produced via immunoSEQ multiplex PCR; TCRdb's table is partial and in-frame only. The sample carries more than 95,000 clones, under 40% recorded once. Sequencing was done on a sample of CD4+ T cells sorted from blood. The TCR originated in a human donor with alopecia areata.

The CDR3 DNA reads TGTGCCATCAGCCTTGGACAGCTAGATGGCTACACCTTC. This codes for CAISLGQLDGYTF. This chain uses TRBV10-3 with TRBJ1-2; D is possibly TRBD1 (6 bases). The length of the CDR3 is 13 residues. Germline V CDR1 and CDR2: ENHRY, SYGVKD. V was clipped by 6 bases and J by 6 bases, with 14 bases between them.